This T cell receptor beta chain was identified in a study of T cells in Graves' hyperthyroidism and ophthalmopathy. V shed 6 bases and J shed 6 bases, with 18 bases lying between them. The CDR3 extends over 14 amino acids. CDR1 and CDR2 (germline): SEHNR, FQNEAQ (reference sequence). What was amplified from RNA transcripts were TCR beta CDR3 regions. A first-round RT-PCR of the TCR CDR3 used the HTBI primer set. TCRdb reprocessed the multiplex PCR reads via MiXCR and lists one record per CDR3 protein. The sample lists 600,000 to 700,000 distinct CDR3 sequences; 45% were seen once. The receptor was derived from an adult man with Graves' disease, either hyperthyroidism or ophthalmopathy (not recorded which). Sequenced sample: peripheral blood or thyroid tissue (not recorded which). This chain links TRBV7-9 with TRBJ2-7, with TRBD2 as a possible D gene (5 bases). In DNA, the CDR3 is TGTGCCAGCAGTCCTGACTGGGCGGGCGGCGAGCAGTACTTC. This gives the protein CASSPDWAGGEQYF.